The subject of this entry is one TCR beta chain. What it binds is not known. TCRdb re-called clones via MiXCR from the PCR reads. The sample includes roughly 21,000 clones, about 25% of them seen just once. The data are from a study of metastatic and nonmetastatic thyroid tumors. Study-wide points: In blood and tumor, TCR beta diversity was reportedly significantly higher in malignant thyroid tumors than in benign nodules.

The V gene's germline CDR1 is DFQATT and CDR2 SNEGSKA (reference sequence). The V end was cut by 0 bases, the J end by 1 base, with 10 bases between. This CDR3 contains 16 residues. Among the patients, none had received any treatment before thyroid surgery. V gene TRBV20-1 combines with J gene TRBJ1-6; the D is unclear. This sequence originates from a female donor with papillary thyroid cancer or a benign thyroid nodule (not recorded which). Some clones in this sample may be carry-over from other donors' samples. Material: blood. This CDR3 is CSAREQTPSYNSPLHF. CDR3 in DNA: TGCAGTGCTAGAGAGCAAACCCCTTCCTATAATTCACCCCTCCACTTT.